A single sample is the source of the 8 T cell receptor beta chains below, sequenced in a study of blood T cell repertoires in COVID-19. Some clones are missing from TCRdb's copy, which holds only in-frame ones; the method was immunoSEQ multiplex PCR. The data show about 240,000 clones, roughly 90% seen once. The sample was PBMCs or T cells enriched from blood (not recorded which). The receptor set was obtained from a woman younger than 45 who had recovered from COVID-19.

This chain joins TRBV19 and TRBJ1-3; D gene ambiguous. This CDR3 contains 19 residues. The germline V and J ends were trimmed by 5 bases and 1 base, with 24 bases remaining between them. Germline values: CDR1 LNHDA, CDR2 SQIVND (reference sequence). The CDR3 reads CASSLWSRVGALSGNTIYF. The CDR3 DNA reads TGTGCCAGTAGTCTTTGGTCGCGGGTTGGTGCCCTTTCTGGAAACACCATATATTTT.

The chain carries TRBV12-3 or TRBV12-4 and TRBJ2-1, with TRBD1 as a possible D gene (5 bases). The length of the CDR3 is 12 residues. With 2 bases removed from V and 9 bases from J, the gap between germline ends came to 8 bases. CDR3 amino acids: CASSLQGGEQFF. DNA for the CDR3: TGTGCCAGCAGTTTACAGGGCGGTGAGCAGTTCTTC.

As DNA, the CDR3 is TGTGCCAGCAGCCCCGACTCGTACTACGAGCAGTACTTC. It codes for CASSPDSYYEQYF. The chain couples TRBV7-9 to TRBJ2-7; D unresolved. The V end lost 5 bases, the J end lost 3 bases, and 11 bases lay between the germline ends. The CDR3 is made up of 13 amino acids. Germline lookup yields CDR1 SEHNR and CDR2 FQNEAQ (reference sequence). The full variable domain, completed using reference TRBV7-9 and TRBJ2-7, is DTGVSQNPRHKITKRGQNVTFRCDPISEHNRLYWYRQTLGQGPEFLTYFQNEAQLEKSRLLSDRFSAERPKGSFSTLEIQRTEQGDSAMYLCASSPDSYYEQYFGPGTRLTVT.

The CDR3 bases are TGTGCCAGCAGTTCGAGATATGAAGCTTTCTTT. The encoded protein is CASSSRYEAFF. The V and J genes are TRBV28 and TRBJ1-1; D is unclear. This CDR3 contains 11 residues. CDR1 is MDHEN and CDR2 is SYDVKM in the germline V gene. Trimming shortened V by 4 bases and J by 7 bases, and 7 bases separated the two germline ends.

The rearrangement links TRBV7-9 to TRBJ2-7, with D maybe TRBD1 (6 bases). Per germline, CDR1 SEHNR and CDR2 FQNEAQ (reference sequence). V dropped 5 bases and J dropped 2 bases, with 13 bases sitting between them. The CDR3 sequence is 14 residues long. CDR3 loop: CASSPGTTTYEQYF. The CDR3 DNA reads TGTGCCAGCAGCCCGGGGACAACTACCTACGAGCAGTACTTC.

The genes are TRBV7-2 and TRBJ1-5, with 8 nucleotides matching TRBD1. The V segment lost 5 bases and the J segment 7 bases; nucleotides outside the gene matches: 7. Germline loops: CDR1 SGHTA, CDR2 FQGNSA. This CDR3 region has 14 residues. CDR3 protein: CASSDRDRQQPQHF. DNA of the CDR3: TGTGCCAGCAGCGACCGGGACAGGCAACAGCCCCAGCATTTT. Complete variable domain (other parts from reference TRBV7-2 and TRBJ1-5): GAGVSQSPSNKVTEKGKDVELRCDPISGHTALYWYRQSLGQGLEFLIYFQGNSAPDKSGLPSDRFSAERTGGSVSTLTIQRTQQEDSAVYLCASSDRDRQQPQHFGDGTRLSIL.

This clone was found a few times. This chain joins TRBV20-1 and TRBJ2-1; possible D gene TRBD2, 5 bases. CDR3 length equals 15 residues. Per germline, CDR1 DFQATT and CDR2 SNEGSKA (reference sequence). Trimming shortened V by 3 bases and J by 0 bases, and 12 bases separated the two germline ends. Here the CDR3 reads CSASEHRGSYNEQFF. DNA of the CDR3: TGCAGTGCTAGTGAGCATCGGGGCTCCTACAATGAGCAGTTCTTC.

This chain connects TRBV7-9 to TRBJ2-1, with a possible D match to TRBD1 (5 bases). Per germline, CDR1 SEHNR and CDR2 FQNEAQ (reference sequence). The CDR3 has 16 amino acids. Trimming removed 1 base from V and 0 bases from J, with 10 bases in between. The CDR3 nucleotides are TGTGCCAGCAGCTTAGGTCAGGGAAGCTCCTACAATGAGCAGTTCTTC. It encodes CASSLGQGSSYNEQFF.